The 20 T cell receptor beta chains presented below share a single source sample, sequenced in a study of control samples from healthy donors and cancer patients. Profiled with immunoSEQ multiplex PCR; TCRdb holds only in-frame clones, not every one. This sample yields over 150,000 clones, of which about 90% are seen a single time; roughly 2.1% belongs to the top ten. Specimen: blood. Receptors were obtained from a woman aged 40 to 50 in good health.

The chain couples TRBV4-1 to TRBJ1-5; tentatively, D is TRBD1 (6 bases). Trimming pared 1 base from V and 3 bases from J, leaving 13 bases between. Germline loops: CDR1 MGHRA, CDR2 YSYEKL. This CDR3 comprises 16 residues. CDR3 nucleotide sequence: TGCGCCAGCAGCCAAGTCATGGCAGGGGACAATCAGCCCCAGCATTTT. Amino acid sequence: CASSQVMAGDNQPQHF.

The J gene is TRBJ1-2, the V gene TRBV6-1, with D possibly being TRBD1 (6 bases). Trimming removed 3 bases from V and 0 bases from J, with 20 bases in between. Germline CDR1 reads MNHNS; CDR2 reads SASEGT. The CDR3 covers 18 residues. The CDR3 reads CASSDFLGGNSTNYGYTF. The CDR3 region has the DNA TGTGCCAGCAGTGATTTCTTGGGGGGCAATTCTACTAACTATGGCTACACCTTC.

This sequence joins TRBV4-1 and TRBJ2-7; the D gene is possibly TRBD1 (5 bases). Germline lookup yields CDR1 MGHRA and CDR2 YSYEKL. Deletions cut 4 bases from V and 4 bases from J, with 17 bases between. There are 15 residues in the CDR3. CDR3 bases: TGCGCCAGCAGCCTACTGGACACCGCGAGGTACGAGCAGTACTTC. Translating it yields CASSLLDTARYEQYF.

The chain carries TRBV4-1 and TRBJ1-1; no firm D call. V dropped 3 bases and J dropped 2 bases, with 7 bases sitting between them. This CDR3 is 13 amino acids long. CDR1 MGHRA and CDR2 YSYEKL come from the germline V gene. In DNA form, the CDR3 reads TGCGCCAGCAGCCACGCCGGAAACACTGAAGCTTTCTTT. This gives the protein CASSHAGNTEAFF.

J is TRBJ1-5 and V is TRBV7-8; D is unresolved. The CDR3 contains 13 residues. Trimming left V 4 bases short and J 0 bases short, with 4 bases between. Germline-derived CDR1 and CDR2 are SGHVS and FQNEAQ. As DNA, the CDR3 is TGTGCCAGCAGCTCTTATAGCAATCAGCCCCAGCATTTT. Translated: CASSSYSNQPQHF.

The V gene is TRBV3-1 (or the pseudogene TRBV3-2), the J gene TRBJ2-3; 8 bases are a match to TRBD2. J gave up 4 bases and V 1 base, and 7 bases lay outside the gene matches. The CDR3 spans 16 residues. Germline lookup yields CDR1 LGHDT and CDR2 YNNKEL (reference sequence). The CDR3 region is CASSQVAGGAADTQYF. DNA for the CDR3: TGTGCCAGCAGCCAAGTTGCCGGGGGGGCGGCAGATACGCAGTATTTT.

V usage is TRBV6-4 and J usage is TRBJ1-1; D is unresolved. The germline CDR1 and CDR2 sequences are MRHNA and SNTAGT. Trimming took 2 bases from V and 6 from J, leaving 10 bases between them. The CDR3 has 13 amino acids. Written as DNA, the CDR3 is TGTGCCAGCAGTGACGGAAGCCGGGCTGAAGCTTTCTTT. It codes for CASSDGSRAEAFF.

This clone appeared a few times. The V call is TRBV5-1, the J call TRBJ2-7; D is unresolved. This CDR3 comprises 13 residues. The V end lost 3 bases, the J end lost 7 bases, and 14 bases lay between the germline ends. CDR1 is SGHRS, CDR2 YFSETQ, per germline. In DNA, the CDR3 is TGCGCCAGCAGCTCCATCATGTTGGCAGAGCAGTACTTC. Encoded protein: CASSSIMLAEQYF.

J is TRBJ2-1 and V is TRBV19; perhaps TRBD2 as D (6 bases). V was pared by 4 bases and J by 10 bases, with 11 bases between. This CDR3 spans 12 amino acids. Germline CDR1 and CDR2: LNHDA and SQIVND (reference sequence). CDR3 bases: TGTGCCAGTAGTACGCGCGCGGGGGAGCAGTTCTTC. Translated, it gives CASSTRAGEQFF.

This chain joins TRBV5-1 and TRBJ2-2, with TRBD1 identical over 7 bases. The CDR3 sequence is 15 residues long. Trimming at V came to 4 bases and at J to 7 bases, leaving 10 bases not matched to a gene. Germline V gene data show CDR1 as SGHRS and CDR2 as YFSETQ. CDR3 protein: CASSPQGQWSGELFF. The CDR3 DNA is TGCGCCAGCAGCCCCCAGGGACAGTGGAGCGGGGAGCTGTTTTTT. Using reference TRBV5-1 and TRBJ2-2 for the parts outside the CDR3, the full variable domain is KAGVTQTPRYLIKTRGQQVTLSCSPISGHRSVSWYQQTPGQGLQFLFEYFSETQRNKGNFPGRFSGRQFSNSRSEMNVSTLELGDSALYLCASSPQGQWSGELFFGEGSRLTVL.

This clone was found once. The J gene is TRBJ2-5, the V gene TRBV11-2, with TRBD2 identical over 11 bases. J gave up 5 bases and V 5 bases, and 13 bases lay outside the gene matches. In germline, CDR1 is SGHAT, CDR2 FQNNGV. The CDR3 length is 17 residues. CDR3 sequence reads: CASSPSRLAGGLETQYF. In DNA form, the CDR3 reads TGTGCCAGCAGCCCGTCCCGGCTAGCGGGGGGATTGGAGACCCAGTACTTC.

The CDR3 region is CASSMRSVYNEQFF. The CDR3 DNA is TGTGCCAGTAGTATGAGGTCTGTCTACAATGAGCAGTTCTTC. The chain carries TRBV19 and TRBJ2-1; D gene unclear. Germline V CDR1 and CDR2: LNHDA, SQIVND (reference sequence). V was clipped by 3 bases and J by 3 bases, with 9 bases between them. This CDR3 comprises 14 residues. The whole variable domain, filled in from reference TRBV19 and TRBJ2-1, reads DGGITQSPKYLFRKEGQNVTLSCEQNLNHDAMYWYRQDPGQGLRLIYYSQIVNDFQKGDIAEGYSVSREKKESFPLTVTSAQKNPTAFYLCASSMRSVYNEQFFGPGTRLTVL.

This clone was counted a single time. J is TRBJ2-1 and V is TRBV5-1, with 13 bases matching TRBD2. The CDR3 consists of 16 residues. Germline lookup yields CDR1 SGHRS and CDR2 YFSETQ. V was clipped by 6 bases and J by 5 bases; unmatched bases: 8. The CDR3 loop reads CASIPGGTSGDNEQFF. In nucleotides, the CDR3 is TGCGCCAGCATACCTGGGGGGACTAGCGGGGACAATGAGCAGTTCTTC.

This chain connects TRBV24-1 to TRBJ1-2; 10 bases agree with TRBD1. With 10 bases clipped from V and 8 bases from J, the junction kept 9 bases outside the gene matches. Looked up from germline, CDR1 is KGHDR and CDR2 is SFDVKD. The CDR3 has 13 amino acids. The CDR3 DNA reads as TGTGCCACTCTTTACAGGGACAGGGGAGGCTACACCTTC. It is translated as CATLYRDRGGYTF.

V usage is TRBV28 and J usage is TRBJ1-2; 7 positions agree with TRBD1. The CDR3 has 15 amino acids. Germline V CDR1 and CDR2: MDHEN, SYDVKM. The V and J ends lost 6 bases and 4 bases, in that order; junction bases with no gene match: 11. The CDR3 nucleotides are TGTGCCAGCAGCCTCGGACAGGCCTGGGGCTATGGCTACACCTTC. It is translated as CASSLGQAWGYGYTF.

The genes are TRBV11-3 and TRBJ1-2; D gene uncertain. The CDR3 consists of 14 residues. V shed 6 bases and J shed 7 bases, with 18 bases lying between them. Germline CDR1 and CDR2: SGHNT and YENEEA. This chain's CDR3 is CASSPSGAGPGYTF. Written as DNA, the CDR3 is TGTGCCAGCAGTCCCTCAGGAGCCGGGCCTGGCTACACCTTC.

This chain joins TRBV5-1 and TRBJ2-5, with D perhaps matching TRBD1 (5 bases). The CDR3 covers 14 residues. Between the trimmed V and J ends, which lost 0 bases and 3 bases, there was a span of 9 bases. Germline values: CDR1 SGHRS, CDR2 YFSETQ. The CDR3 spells CASSLVAGKETQYF. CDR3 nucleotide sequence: TGCGCCAGCAGCTTGGTGGCAGGGAAAGAGACCCAGTACTTC. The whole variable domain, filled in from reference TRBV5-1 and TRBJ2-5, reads KAGVTQTPRYLIKTRGQQVTLSCSPISGHRSVSWYQQTPGQGLQFLFEYFSETQRNKGNFPGRFSGRQFSNSRSEMNVSTLELGDSALYLCASSLVAGKETQYFGPGTRLLVL.

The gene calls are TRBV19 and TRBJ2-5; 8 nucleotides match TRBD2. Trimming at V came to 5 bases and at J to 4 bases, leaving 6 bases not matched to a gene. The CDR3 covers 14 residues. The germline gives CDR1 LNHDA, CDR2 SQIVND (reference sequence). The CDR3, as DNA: TGTGCCAGTAGTTACGGGGGGGCCGCAGAGACCCAGTACTTC. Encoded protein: CASSYGGAAETQYF.

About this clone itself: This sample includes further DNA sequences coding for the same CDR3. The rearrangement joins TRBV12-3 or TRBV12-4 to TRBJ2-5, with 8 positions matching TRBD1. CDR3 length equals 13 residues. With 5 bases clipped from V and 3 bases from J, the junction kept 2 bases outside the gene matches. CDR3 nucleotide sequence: TGTGCCAGCAGTCCGACAGGGGAAGAGACCCAGTACTTC. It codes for CASSPTGEETQYF.

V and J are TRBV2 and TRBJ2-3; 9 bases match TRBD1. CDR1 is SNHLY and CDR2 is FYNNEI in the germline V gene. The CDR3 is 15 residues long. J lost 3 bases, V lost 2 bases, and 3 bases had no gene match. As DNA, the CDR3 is TGTGCCAGCAGTGAAAGACAGGGGGGAACAGATACGCAGTATTTT. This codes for CASSERQGGTDTQYF.